The 2 T cell receptor beta chains below were found in one sample sequenced in a study of T cells in Graves' hyperthyroidism and ophthalmopathy. Template material for amplifying TCR beta CDR3 regions consisted of RNA transcripts. The HTBI primer set was used in a first-round RT-PCR of the TCR CDR3. TCRdb analysed the multiplex PCR reads with MiXCR anew, one entry per CDR3 protein. The table shows hundreds of thousands of distinct CDR3 sequences, with roughly 15% occurring only once. The source material was blood. The source of these receptors is a woman between 18 and 29 years old with Graves' hyperthyroidism.

The chain links TRBV24-1 to TRBJ2-1; 7 bases align to TRBD2. The J segment lost 8 bases and the V segment lost 3 bases, leaving 9 bases of the junction unmatched. Germline CDR1 and CDR2: KGHDR and SFDVKD. The CDR3 length is 15 residues. Written as DNA, the CDR3 is TGTGCCACCAGTGATCGGACTAGGGGTGGGGATGAGCAGTTCTTC. Encoded protein: CATSDRTRGGDEQFF.

This clonotype was seen at least ten times. This chain links TRBV20-1 with TRBJ2-1; 8 nucleotides align to TRBD2. The germline CDR1 and CDR2 sequences are DFQATT and SNEGSKA (reference sequence). The CDR3 runs to 14 residues. V shed 6 bases, J shed 1 base, and the junction held 5 bases outside the gene matches. The CDR3 is CSASGRGSYNEQFF. In DNA form, the CDR3 reads TGCAGTGCGAGCGGGAGAGGGTCCTACAATGAGCAGTTCTTC.